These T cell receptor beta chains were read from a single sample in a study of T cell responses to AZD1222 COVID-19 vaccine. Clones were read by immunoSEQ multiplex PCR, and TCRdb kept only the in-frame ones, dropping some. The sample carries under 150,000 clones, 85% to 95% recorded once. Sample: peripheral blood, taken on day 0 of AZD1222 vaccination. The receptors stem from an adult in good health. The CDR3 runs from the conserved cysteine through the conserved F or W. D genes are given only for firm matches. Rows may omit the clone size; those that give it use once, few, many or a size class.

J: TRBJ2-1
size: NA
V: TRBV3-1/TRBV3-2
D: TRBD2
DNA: TGTGCCAGCAGCCAAGCTGGACTAGCGGGATCCGGTTACAATGAGCAGTTCTTC
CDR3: CASSQAGLAGSGYNEQFF

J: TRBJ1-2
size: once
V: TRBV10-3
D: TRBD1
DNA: TGTGCCATCTCGGGACAGTCTGGAGGCTATGGCTACACCTTC
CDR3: CAISGQSGGYGYTF

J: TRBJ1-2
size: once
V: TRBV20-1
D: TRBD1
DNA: TGCAGTGTTACAGGGGAGAACGGCTACACCTTC
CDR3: CSVTGENGYTF

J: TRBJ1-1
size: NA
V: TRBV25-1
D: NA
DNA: TGTGGCTCTCATTGGAGTGACACTGAAGCTTTCTTT
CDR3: CGSHWSDTEAFF

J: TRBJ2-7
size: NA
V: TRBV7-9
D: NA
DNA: TGTGCCAGCAGCCCAGGGCGTCAGGGGTCGTACTTC
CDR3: CASSPGRQGSYF

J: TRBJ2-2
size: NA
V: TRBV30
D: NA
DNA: TGTGCCTGGAGTGGGATAGCGAGGCCCGGGGAGCTGTTTTTT
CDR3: CAWSGIARPGELFF

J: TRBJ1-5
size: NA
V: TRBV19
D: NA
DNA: TGTGCCAGTACCCTGGACGGTTATAGCAATCAGCCCCAGCATTTT
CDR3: CASTLDGYSNQPQHF

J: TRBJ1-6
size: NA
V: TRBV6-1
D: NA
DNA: TGTGCCAGCAGTGAACTCAGACCCGGGCATTCACCCCTCCACTTT
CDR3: CASSELRPGHSPLHF

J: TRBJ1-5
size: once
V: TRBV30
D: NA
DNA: TGTGCCTGGAGTGTTGGGGACCGACCGGGTCAGCCCCAGCATTTT
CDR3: CAWSVGDRPGQPQHF

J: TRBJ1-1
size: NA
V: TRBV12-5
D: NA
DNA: TGTGCTAGTGGTTGGGGGGGGCGCACTGAAGCTTTCTTT
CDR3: CASGWGGRTEAFF

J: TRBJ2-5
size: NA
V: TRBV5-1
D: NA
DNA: TGCGCCAGCAGCTCGGGAGTCCCCAAAGAGACCCAGTACTTC
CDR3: CASSSGVPKETQYF

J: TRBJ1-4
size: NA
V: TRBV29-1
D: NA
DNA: TGCAGCGTTAATCGCGGTAGTAATGAAAAACTGTTTTTT
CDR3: CSVNRGSNEKLFF

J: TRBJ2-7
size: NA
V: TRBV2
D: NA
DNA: TGTGCCAGCAGTGAAGGGACAGCAACCTACGAGCAGTACTTC
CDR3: CASSEGTATYEQYF

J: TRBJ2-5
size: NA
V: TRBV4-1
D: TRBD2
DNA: TGCGCCAGCAGCCCCCTAGGGAGTAGCGGGGGGCTCACCCACCAAGAGACCCAGTACTTC
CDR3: CASSPLGSSGGLTHQETQYF

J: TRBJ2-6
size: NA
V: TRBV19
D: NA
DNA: TGTGCCAGTAGCCCGAGCTCTGGGGCCAACGTCCTGACTTTC
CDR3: CASSPSSGANVLTF

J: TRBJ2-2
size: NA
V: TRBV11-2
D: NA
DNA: TGTGCCAGCAGCTTAGCCTATCGGGGGGCCACCGGGGAGCTGTTTTTT
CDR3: CASSLAYRGATGELFF

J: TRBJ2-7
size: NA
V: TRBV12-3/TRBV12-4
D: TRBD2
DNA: TGTGCCAGCGGACTAGCGGGAGTCTACGAGCAGTACTTC
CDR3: CASGLAGVYEQYF

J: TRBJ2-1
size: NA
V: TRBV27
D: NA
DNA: TGTGCCAGCAGTCGCCGACAGGCCCGGTACAATGAGCAGTTCTTC
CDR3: CASSRRQARYNEQFF

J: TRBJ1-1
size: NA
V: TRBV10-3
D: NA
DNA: TGTGCCATCAGTTCCAGGGAGAACACTGAAGCTTTCTTT
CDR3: CAISSRENTEAFF

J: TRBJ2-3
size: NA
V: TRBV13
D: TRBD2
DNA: TGTGCCAGCAGCTTAGGAGGCGGGGGGGGCACAGATACGCAGTATTTT
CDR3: CASSLGGGGGTDTQYF

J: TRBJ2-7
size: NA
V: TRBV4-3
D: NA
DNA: TGCGCCAGCAGCCTCAAGTTGTACGTCGACGAGCAGTACTTC
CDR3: CASSLKLYVDEQYF

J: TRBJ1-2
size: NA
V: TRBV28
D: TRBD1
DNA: TGTGCCAGCAGTTTGAGGGACAGGGGGCTGTATGGCTACACCTTC
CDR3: CASSLRDRGLYGYTF

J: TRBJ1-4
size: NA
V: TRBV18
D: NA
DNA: TGTGCCAGCTCACCAATCGAGGCGGAAAAACTGTTTTTT
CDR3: CASSPIEAEKLFF

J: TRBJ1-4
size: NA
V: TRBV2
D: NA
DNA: TGTGCCAGCACCCGGGCTAATGCGGTGAAGGGTGAAAAACTGTTTTTT
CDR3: CASTRANAVKGEKLFF

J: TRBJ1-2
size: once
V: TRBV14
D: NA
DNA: TGTGCCAGCAGCACCCGACAGGACGGCGGCTACACCTTC
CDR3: CASSTRQDGGYTF

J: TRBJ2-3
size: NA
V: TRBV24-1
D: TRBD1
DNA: TGTGCCACCAGTGATGCAACAGGGGCAGATACGCAGTATTTT
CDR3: CATSDATGADTQYF

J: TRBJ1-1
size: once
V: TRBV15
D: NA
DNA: TGTGCCACCAGCAGAGGTGGGGAGAACACTGAAGCTTTCTTT
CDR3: CATSRGGENTEAFF

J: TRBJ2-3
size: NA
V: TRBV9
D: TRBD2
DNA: TGTGCCAGCAGCGCCTCCCTAGCGGGGGGGTCAGGTACGCAGTATTTT
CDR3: CASSASLAGGSGTQYF

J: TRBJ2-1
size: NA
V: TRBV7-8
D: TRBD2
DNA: TGTGCCAGCAGCACGCGCACTAGCGGGAGGGGTAATGAGCAGTTCTTC
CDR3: CASSTRTSGRGNEQFF

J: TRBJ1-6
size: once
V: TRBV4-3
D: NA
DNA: TGCGCCAGCAGCCAAGACCCCCCTTCTGATAATTCACCCCTCCACTTT
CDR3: CASSQDPPSDNSPLHF

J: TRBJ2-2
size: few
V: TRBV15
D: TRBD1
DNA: TGTGCCACCGGGACAGCGAACACCGGGGAGCTGTTTTTT
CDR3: CATGTANTGELFF

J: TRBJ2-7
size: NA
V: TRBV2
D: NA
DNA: TGTGCCAGCAGTGAAGCCCAATACTCAGACTACGAGCAGTACTTC
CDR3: CASSEAQYSDYEQYF

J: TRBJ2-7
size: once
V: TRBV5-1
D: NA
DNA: TGCGCCAGCAGCTTGGTACAGGGTGGGCTCGAGCAGTACTTC
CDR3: CASSLVQGGLEQYF

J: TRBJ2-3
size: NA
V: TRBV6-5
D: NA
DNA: TGTGCCAGCAGTTACTCGAACCGGGAGAACACAGATACGCAGTATTTT
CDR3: CASSYSNRENTDTQYF

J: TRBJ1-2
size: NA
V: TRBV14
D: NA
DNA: TGTGCCAGCAGCCAAGGGCTATCGCGGGCAGTGAAAAAAACCTTC
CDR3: CASSQGLSRAVKKTF

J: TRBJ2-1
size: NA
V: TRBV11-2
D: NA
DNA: TGTGCCAGCAGCTTAGCCAGCGCCTACTCCTACAATGAGCAGTTCTTC
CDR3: CASSLASAYSYNEQFF

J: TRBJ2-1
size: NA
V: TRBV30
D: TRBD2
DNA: TGTGCCTGGACGCGGGAGACGAATGAGCAGTTCTTC
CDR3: CAWTRETNEQFF

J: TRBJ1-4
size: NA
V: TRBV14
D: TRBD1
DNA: TGTGCCAGCAGCCGCAGACAGGGACGGGATGAAAAACTGTTTTTT
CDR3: CASSRRQGRDEKLFF

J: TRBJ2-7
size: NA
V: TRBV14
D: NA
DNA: TGTGCCAGCAGCCGAGGGTACTTCTACGAGCAGTACTTC
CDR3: CASSRGYFYEQYF

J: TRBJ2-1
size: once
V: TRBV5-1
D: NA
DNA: TGCGCCAGCAGCTTCTTTGGCGAGAGCTCCTACAATGAGCAGTTCTTC
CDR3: CASSFFGESSYNEQFF

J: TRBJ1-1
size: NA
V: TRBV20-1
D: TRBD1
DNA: TGCAGTGCCATAACAGGGGATCAAGCTTTCTTT
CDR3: CSAITGDQAFF

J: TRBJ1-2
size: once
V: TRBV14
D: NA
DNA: TGTGCCAGCAGCCAAGGGATGAACTATGGCTACACCTTC
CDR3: CASSQGMNYGYTF

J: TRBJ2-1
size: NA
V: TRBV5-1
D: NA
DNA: TGCGCCAGCAGAACCGGCGGAGGGAGCTCCTACAATGAGCAGTTCTTC
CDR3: CASRTGGGSSYNEQFF

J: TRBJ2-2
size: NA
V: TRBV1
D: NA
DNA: TGCACCAGCAACCAACGGAGTTACACCGGGGAGCTGTTTTTT
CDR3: CTSNQRSYTGELFF

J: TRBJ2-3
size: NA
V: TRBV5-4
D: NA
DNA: TGTGCCAGCAGCGCGGCGGGGTTAGAGTATTTT
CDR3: CASSAAGLEYF

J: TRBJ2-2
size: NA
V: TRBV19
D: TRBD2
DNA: TGTGCCAGTAGTATCGGGGCGGGAGTGGACACCGGGGAGCTGTTTTTT
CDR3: CASSIGAGVDTGELFF

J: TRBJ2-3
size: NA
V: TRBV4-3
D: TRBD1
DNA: TGCGCCAGCAGCCAAGATAACAGGGGGACCGATACGCAGTATTTT
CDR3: CASSQDNRGTDTQYF

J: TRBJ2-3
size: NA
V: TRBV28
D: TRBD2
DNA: TGTGCCAGCAGTTTTAGTAGCGGGGGTGGGTATTTT
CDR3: CASSFSSGGGYF

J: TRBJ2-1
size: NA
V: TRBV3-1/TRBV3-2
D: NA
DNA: TGTGCCAGCAGAAAAAACTCCGGAGTAGCCCACAATGAGCAGTTCTTC
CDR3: CASRKNSGVAHNEQFF

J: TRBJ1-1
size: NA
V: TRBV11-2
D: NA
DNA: TGTGCCAGCAGCTTAGGGCTTGAAGCTTTCTTT
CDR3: CASSLGLEAFF

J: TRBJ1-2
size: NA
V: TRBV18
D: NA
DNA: TGTGCCAGCTCACCACTCACATTACGGGCAGCGGTCTATGGCTACACCTTC
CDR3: CASSPLTLRAAVYGYTF

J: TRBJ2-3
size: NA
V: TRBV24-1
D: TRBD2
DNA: TGTGCCACCAGTGAACCCAGCGGGAGGGGGTTTGGCACAGATACGCAGTATTTT
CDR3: CATSEPSGRGFGTDTQYF

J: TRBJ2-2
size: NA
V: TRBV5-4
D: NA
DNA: TGTGCCAGCAGCTTGGGACTAGACACCGGGGAGCTGTTTTTT
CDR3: CASSLGLDTGELFF

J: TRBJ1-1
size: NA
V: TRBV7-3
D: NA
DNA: TGTGCCAGCAGCCCATCGGGGGAGAGCACTGAAGCTTTCTTT
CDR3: CASSPSGESTEAFF

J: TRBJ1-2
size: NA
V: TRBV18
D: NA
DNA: TGTGCCAGCTCACCGGATTTGGACCATGGCTACACCTTC
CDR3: CASSPDLDHGYTF

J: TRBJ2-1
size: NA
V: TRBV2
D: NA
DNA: TGTGCCAGCAGTGAACGTCTAGGGGGATTGAGCTCCTACAATGAGCAGTTCTTC
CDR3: CASSERLGGLSSYNEQFF

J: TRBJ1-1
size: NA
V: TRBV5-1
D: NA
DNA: TGCGCCAGCAGTTTCCGGGCCTCTTCACTGAACACTGAAGCTTTCTTT
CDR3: CASSFRASSLNTEAFF

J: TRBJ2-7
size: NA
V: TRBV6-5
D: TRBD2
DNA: TGTGCCAGCAGTTACTCCGGACTAGCGGGTCGCTACGAGCAGTACTTC
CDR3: CASSYSGLAGRYEQYF

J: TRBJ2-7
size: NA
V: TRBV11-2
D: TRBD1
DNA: TGTGCCAGCAGCTTGGGGCCAGGGGGCTACGAGCAGTACTTC
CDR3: CASSLGPGGYEQYF

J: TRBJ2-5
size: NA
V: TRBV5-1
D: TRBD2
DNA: TGCGCCAGCAGCTTGAGCCTAGCGGGGTCCCTTGGAGAGACCCAGTACTTC
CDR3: CASSLSLAGSLGETQYF